The 18 T cell receptor beta chains below were found in one sample sequenced in a study of blood T cell repertoires in COVID-19. The protocol was immunoSEQ multiplex PCR, while the TCRdb copy is restricted to in-frame clones and leaves out a portion. The sample lists 500,000 to 600,000 clones, about 89% seen once, with less than 9% in the top ten. The sample taken for sequencing was peripheral blood. These receptors were taken from a woman aged 45-60 years with COVID-19, enrolled during active disease.

Comment on this clone: A junction end diverges from the germline sequence, so it may reflect a read error. The chain employs TRBV28 and TRBJ2-1, with D possibly TRBD2 on 5 matching bases. The length of the CDR3 is 17 residues. The germline V gene has CDR1 MDHEN and CDR2 SYDVKM. In DNA form, the CDR3 reads TGTGCCAGCAGTTTACGACCCCGGGAACGTCGGTACAGTGAGCAGTTCTTC. This codes for CASSLRPRERRYSEQFF.

The chain recombines TRBV7-9 with TRBJ1-1, with D possibly matching TRBD1 (6 bases). V lost 5 bases and J 1 base, leaving 17 bases between the germline ends. Looked up from germline, CDR1 is SEHNR and CDR2 is FQNEAQ (reference sequence). The CDR3 is 16 amino acids. CDR3 region: CASSLYSGHTNTEAFF. CDR3 in DNA: TGTGCCAGCAGCCTCTACTCGGGACATACGAACACTGAAGCTTTCTTT.

CDR3 sequence: CASSWRDPLDNEQYF. The CDR3, as DNA: TGCGCCAGCAGCTGGAGGGACCCACTAGACAACGAGCAGTACTTC. J is TRBJ2-7 and V is TRBV5-1; possibly TRBD2 for D (6 bases). Germline values: CDR1 SGHRS, CDR2 YFSETQ. The CDR3 loop spans 15 amino acids. The V end was cut by 3 bases, the J end by 5 bases, with 18 bases between.

V and J are TRBV7-8 and TRBJ2-7; the match to TRBD2 covers 7 bases. CDR1 is SGHVS, CDR2 FQNEAQ, per germline. The CDR3 has 13 amino acids. The V gene end was trimmed by 4 bases and the J gene end by 3 bases; junction bases not matched to a gene: 3. The chain's CDR3 is CASSSSGGYEQYF. DNA for the CDR3: TGTGCCAGCAGCTCCTCGGGGGGCTACGAGCAGTACTTC.

The V call is TRBV4-2, the J call TRBJ1-2; the match to TRBD1 covers 9 bases. CDR1 and CDR2 (germline): LGHNA, YNFKEQ. Losses at the gene ends were 0 bases for V and 4 bases for J; bases not matched to a gene: 6. CDR3 length: 16 residues. CDR3 loop: CASSQDRGQGSYGYTF. In nucleotides, the CDR3 is TGTGCCAGCAGCCAAGATAGGGGACAGGGCAGCTATGGCTACACCTTC.

The chain carries TRBV29-1 and TRBJ1-1; D call uncertain. Trimming took 5 bases from V and 8 from J, leaving 9 bases between them. Germline V gene sequence: CDR1 SQVTM, CDR2 ANQGSEA. CDR3 length: 10 amino acids. The CDR3 nucleotides are TGCAGCGTTACCCAGAAAGAAGCTTTCTTT. Translation: CSVTQKEAFF.

This chain joins TRBV19 and TRBJ1-1, with TRBD1 matching 7 bases. Germline V gene data show CDR1 as LNHDA and CDR2 as SQIVND (reference sequence). V lost 7 bases to trimming and J lost 0 bases; unmatched junction nucleotides: 5. The CDR3 is made up of 14 amino acids. DNA of the CDR3: TGTGCCAGTATGAGGGGGCAGATGAACACTGAAGCTTTCTTT. Its protein product is CASMRGQMNTEAFF.

This clone was observed a handful of times. The CDR3 DNA reads as TGTGCCTGGGGTGAGTCAACAGAAGATAATTCACCCCTCCACTTT. Translating it yields CAWGESTEDNSPLHF. This rearrangement joins TRBV30 to TRBJ1-6; D gene uncertain. CDR3 length equals 15 residues. Trimming pared 5 bases from V and 5 bases from J, leaving 16 bases between. The germline CDR1 and CDR2 sequences are GTSNPN and SVGIG (reference sequence).

CDR3 protein: CASSSPFVYEQYF. The CDR3 DNA sequence: TGTGCCAGCAGCTCCCCATTTGTTTACGAGCAGTACTTC. The chain recombines TRBV11-2 with TRBJ2-7; D is uncertain. Germline CDR1 is SGHAT and CDR2 is FQNNGV. CDR3 size: 13 residues. The ends were cut back, 4 bases at V and 4 bases at J, with 11 bases in the middle.

The chain recombines TRBV5-1 with TRBJ1-1, with D unclear. Germline V gives CDR1 SGHRS, CDR2 YFSETQ. This CDR3 is built from 14 residues. Deletions cut 4 bases from V and 1 base from J, with 11 bases between. CDR3 residues: CASSQRAGNTEAFF. CDR3 nucleotide sequence: TGCGCCAGCAGCCAAAGGGCGGGGAACACTGAAGCTTTCTTT.

This rearrangement joins TRBV6-5 to TRBJ2-7; D remains ambiguous. Germline values: CDR1 MNHEY, CDR2 SVGAGI. This CDR3 region has 14 residues. V shed 5 bases and J shed 0 bases, with 11 bases lying between them. CDR3 protein: CASSLAASSYEQYF. Here the CDR3 DNA reads TGTGCCAGCAGTCTGGCGGCCAGCTCCTACGAGCAGTACTTC.

The CDR3: CASSVGGQGANTEAFF. The CDR3 coding sequence is TGTGCCAGCAGCGTAGGGGGACAGGGGGCGAACACTGAAGCTTTCTTT. The rearrangement uses TRBV9 and TRBJ1-1, with 12 bases matching TRBD1. Germline V gene sequence: CDR1 SGDLS, CDR2 YYNGEE. V shed 0 bases, J shed 1 base, and the junction held 1 base outside the gene matches. This CDR3 has 16 residues. Using reference TRBV9 and TRBJ1-1 for the parts outside the CDR3, the full variable domain is DSGVTQTPKHLITATGQRVTLRCSPRSGDLSVYWYQQSLDQGLQFLIQYYNGEERAKGNILERFSAQQFPDLHSELNLSSLELGDSALYFCASSVGGQGANTEAFFGQGTRLTVV.

This sequence joins TRBV13 and TRBJ2-2; 8 positions match TRBD1. The J segment lost 0 bases and the V segment lost 6 bases, leaving 6 bases of the junction unmatched. Germline CDR1 reads PRHDT; CDR2 reads FYEKMQ (reference sequence). This CDR3 comprises 16 residues. The CDR3: CASSSGQVTNTGELFF. The CDR3 DNA reads TGTGCCAGCAGTTCGGGACAGGTAACGAACACCGGGGAGCTGTTTTTT.

The V gene is TRBV5-4, the J gene TRBJ2-2; 8 positions agree with TRBD2. Losses at the gene ends were 3 bases for V and 1 base for J; bases not matched to a gene: 5. The CDR3 runs to 16 residues. Germline V gene data show CDR1 as SGHNT and CDR2 as YYREEE (reference sequence). CDR3 loop: CASSYESGGNTGELFF. CDR3 sequence (DNA): TGTGCCAGCAGCTACGAAAGCGGGGGGAACACCGGGGAGCTGTTTTTT.

V usage is TRBV13 and J usage is TRBJ1-1; maybe TRBD1 (5 bases). This CDR3 comprises 13 residues. Germline CDR1 is PRHDT and CDR2 is FYEKMQ (reference sequence). The V end was cut by 5 bases, the J end by 5 bases, with 12 bases between. The chain's CDR3 is CASSDQGVTEAFF. Here the CDR3 DNA reads TGTGCCAGCAGCGACCAAGGGGTGACTGAAGCTTTCTTT.

The V and J genes are TRBV4-1 and TRBJ2-3, with D tentatively TRBD1 (6 bases). Trimming stripped 5 bases from V and 13 bases from J, with 19 bases between. The CDR3 has 13 residues. Germline V lookup: CDR1 MGHRA, CDR2 YSYEKL. CDR3 protein: CASSRTEGVSEYF. DNA of the CDR3: TGCGCCAGCAGCAGGACTGAGGGGGTTTCGGAGTATTTT.

This clone was detected once. The chain combines TRBV19 with TRBJ1-5; 7 nucleotides match TRBD1. Germline V CDR1 and CDR2: LNHDA, SQIVND (reference sequence). Trimming at V came to 5 bases and at J to 5 bases, leaving 9 bases not matched to a gene. CDR3 length equals 15 residues. Written as DNA, the CDR3 is TGTGCCAGTAGTCTAGTGGGGACAGTGGATCAGCCCCAGCATTTT. Protein: CASSLVGTVDQPQHF.

The V call is TRBV19, the J call TRBJ1-2; perhaps TRBD1 as D (5 bases). The CDR3 length is 15 residues. CDR1 and CDR2 (germline): LNHDA, SQIVND (reference sequence). V was shortened by 4 bases and J by 5 bases, with 17 bases between the two germline ends. The CDR3 nucleotides are TGTGCCAGTAGTACTTTAACAGGCCCCGAATATGGCTACACCTTC. Encoded protein: CASSTLTGPEYGYTF.